This T cell receptor (beta chain) came from a study of blood T cell repertoires in COVID-19. Study-wide context: The samples span acute and convalescent COVID-19 from the United States, Italy and Spain. The cDNA or gDNA used as material had been derived from T cells, B-cell-depleted T cells, or PBMCs.

Original methodology: The authors estimated nucleated cell counts from reference gene primer amplification. Only in-frame clones appear in the TCRdb table, and some are missing; sequencing was by immunoSEQ multiplex PCR. D and trimming come from the DNA, and the V and J calls and clone size come from that table. Counted here are about 160,000 clones, around 80% occurring once; the ten biggest clones make up 22%. CDR1 is SGHAT, CDR2 FQNNGV, per germline. Trimming removed 5 bases from V and 4 bases from J, with 14 bases in between. The CDR3 covers 14 residues. The genes are TRBV11-2 and TRBJ1-2; D may be TRBD1 (6 bases). The sequenced material came from peripheral blood. The TCR sequence derives from a woman older than 75 with acute or convalescent COVID-19. DNA for the CDR3: TGTGCCAGCAGCCCTACGACAGGAAGCTATGGCTACACCTTC. This translates into CASSPTTGSYGYTF.